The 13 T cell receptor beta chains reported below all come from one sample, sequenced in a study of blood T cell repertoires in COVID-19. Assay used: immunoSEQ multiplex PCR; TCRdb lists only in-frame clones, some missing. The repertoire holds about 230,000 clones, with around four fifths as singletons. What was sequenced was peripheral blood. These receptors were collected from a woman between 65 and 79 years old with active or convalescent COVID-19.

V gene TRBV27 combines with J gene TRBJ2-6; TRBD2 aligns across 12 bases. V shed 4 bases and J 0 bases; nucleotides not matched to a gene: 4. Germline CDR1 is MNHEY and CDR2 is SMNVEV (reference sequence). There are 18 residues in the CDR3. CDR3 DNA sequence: TGTGCCAGCAGTTCATGGGGACTAGCGGGCTCTGGGGCCAACGTCCTGACTTTC. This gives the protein CASSSWGLAGSGANVLTF.

In nucleotides, the CDR3 is TGTGCCAGCAGTACCGAGGGACAGGGGACCTACGAGCAGTACTTC. Protein product: CASSTEGQGTYEQYF. The chain is built from TRBV6-5 and TRBJ2-7, with TRBD1 matching 10 bases. J was trimmed by 2 bases and V by 5 bases; bases with no gene match: 6. The CDR3 contains 15 residues. Germline V CDR1 and CDR2: MNHEY, SVGAGI.

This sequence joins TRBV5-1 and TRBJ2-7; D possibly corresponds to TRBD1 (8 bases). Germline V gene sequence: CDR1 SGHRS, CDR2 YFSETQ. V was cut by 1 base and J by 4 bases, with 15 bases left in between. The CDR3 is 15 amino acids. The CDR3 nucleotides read TGCGCCAGCAGCTTGAACAGGGGGGGCCCATACGAGCAGTACTTC. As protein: CASSLNRGGPYEQYF.

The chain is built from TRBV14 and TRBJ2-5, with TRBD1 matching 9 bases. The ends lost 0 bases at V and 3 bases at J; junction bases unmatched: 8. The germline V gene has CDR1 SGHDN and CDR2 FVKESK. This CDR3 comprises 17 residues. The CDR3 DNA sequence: TGTGCCAGCAGCCAAGATTGGAGGACAGGGGTTGAAGAGACCCAGTACTTC. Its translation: CASSQDWRTGVEETQYF.

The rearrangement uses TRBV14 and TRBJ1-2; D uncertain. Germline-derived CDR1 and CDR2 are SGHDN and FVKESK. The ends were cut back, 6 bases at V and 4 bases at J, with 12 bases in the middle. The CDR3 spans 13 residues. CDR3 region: CASRLHGSYGYTF. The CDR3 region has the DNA TGTGCCAGCAGGCTACACGGGAGCTATGGCTACACCTTC.

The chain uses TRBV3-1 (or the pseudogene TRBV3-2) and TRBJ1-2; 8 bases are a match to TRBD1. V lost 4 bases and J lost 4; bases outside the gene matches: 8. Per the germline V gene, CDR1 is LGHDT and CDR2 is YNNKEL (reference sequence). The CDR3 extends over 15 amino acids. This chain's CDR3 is CASSLGTGTIYGYTF. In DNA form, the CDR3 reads TGTGCCAGCAGCCTTGGGACAGGCACCATCTATGGCTACACCTTC.

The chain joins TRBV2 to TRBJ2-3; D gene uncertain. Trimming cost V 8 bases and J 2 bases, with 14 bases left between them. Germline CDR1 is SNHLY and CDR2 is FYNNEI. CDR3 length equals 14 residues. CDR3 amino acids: CASLFDTFTDTQYF. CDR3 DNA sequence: TGTGCCAGCCTCTTCGACACCTTCACAGATACGCAGTATTTT.

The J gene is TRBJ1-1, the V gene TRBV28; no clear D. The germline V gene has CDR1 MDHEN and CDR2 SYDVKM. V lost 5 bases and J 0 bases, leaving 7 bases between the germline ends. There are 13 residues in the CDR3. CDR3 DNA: TGTGCCAGCAGTCCCTACTTGAACACTGAAGCTTTCTTT. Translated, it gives CASSPYLNTEAFF.

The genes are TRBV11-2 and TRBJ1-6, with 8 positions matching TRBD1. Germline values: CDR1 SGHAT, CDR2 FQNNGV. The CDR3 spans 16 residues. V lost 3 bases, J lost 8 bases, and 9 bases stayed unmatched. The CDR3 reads CASSFENQGADSPLHF. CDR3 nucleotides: TGTGCCAGCAGCTTCGAAAATCAGGGGGCAGATTCACCCCTCCACTTT. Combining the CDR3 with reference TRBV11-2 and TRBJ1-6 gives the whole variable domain EAGVAQSPRYKIIEKRQSVAFWCNPISGHATLYWYQQILGQGPKLLIQFQNNGVVDDSQLPKDRFSAERLKGVDSTLKIQPAKLEDSAVYLCASSFENQGADSPLHFGNGTRLTVT.

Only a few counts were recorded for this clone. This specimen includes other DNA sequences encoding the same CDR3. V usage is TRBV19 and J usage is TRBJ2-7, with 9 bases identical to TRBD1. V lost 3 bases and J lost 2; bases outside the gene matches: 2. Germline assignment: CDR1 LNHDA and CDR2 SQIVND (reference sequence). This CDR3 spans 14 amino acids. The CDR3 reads CASSIGTGTYEQYF. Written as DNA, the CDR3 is TGTGCCAGTAGTATTGGGACAGGGACCTACGAGCAGTACTTC.

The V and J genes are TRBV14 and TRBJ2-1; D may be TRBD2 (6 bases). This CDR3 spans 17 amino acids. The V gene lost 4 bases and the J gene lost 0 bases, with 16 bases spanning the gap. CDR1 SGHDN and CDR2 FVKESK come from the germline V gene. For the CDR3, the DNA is TGTGCCAGCAGCCTACACCTTAGCGGAAGCTCCTACAATGAGCAGTTCTTC. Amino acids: CASSLHLSGSSYNEQFF.

The CDR3 loop reads CASSRRRDSGHEQYF. Here the CDR3 DNA reads TGTGCCAGCAGCCGCCGCCGGGACAGTGGACACGAGCAGTACTTC. The gene calls are TRBV7-8 and TRBJ2-7, with 7 bases aligning to TRBD1. In germline, CDR1 is SGHVS, CDR2 FQNEAQ. V was pared by 5 bases and J by 5 bases, with 12 bases of the junction left unmatched. This CDR3 contains 15 residues.

Here the CDR3 reads CASSIQSGANVLTF. DNA of the CDR3: TGTGCCAGCAGCATACAGTCTGGGGCCAACGTCCTGACTTTC. The genes are TRBV9 and TRBJ2-6; no clear D. This CDR3 contains 14 residues. Trimming cost V 4 bases and J 1 base, with 6 bases left between them. Germline loops: CDR1 SGDLS, CDR2 YYNGEE.